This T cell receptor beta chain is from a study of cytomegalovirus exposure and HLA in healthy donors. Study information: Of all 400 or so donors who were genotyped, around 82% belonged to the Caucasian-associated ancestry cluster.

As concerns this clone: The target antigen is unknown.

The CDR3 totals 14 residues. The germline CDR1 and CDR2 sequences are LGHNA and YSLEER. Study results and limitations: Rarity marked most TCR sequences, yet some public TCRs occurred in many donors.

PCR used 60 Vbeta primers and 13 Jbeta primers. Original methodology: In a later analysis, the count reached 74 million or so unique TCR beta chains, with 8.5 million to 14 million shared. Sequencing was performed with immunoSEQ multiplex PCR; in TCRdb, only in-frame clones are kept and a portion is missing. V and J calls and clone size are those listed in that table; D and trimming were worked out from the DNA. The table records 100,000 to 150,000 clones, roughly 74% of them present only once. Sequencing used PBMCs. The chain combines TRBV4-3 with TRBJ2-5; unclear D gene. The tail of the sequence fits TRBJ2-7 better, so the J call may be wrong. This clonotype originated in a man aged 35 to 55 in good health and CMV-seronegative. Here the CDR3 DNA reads TGCGCCAGCAGCCAAGATAACGGGTACAACGAGCAGTACTTC. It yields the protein CASSQDNGYNEQYF.